This T cell receptor beta chain appears in the sequencing data of a study of shared clonotypes between healthy human individuals. CDR1 is SGHVS and CDR2 is FQNEAQ in the germline V gene. The trim removed 6 bases at V and 2 bases at J, leaving 3 bases unmatched. CDR3 length: 14 amino acids. A roughly 200 ng quantity of DNA, 29,000 or so T cell genomes, went into the sorted-subset replicate PCRs. Clones were read by immunoSEQ multiplex PCR, and TCRdb kept only the in-frame ones, dropping some. The profile shows 1.4 million to 1.5 million clones, roughly 96% of them singletons. Partitioning of CD4+ cells yielded a CD45RA+ naive subset and a CD45RA-negative memory subset.

The chain couples TRBV7-8 to TRBJ2-1; TRBD1 matches 8 bases. Input material: naive CD4+ T cells sorted from blood. Subset meaning: CD45RA+ positively selected. This receptor was obtained from a man aged 30 to 39 in good health. The CDR3 DNA sequence: TGTGCCAGCAGAAGGACAGGGACCTACAATGAGCAGTTCTTC. This translates into CASRRTGTYNEQFF.